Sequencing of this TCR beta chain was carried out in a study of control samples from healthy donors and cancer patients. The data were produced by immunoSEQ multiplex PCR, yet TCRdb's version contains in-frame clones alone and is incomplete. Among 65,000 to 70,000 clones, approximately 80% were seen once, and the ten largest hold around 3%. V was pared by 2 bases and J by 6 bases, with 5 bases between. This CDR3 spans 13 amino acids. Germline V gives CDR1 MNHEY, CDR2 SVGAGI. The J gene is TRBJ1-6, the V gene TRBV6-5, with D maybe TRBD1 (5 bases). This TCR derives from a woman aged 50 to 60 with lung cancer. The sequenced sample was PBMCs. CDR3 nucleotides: TGTGCCAGCAGTTACGACAGTAATTCACCCCTCCACTTT. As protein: CASSYDSNSPLHF.